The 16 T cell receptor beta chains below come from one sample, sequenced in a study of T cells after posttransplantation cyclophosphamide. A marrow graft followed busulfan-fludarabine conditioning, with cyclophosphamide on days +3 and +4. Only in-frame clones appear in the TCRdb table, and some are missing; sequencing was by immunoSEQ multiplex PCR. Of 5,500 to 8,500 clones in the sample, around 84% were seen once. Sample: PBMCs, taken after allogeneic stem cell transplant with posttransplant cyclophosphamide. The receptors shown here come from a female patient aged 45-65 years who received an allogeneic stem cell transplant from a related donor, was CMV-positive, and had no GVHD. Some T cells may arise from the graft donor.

Written as DNA, the CDR3 is TGTGCCAGCCGACGGAGTAAACGTGGGAACTATGGCTACACCTTC. This gives the protein CASRRSKRGNYGYTF. The chain carries TRBV6-5 and TRBJ1-2; no definite D call. The CDR3 length is 15 residues. CDR1 and CDR2 (germline): MNHEY, SVGAGI. V gave up 8 bases and J gave up 2 bases, with 18 bases separating them.

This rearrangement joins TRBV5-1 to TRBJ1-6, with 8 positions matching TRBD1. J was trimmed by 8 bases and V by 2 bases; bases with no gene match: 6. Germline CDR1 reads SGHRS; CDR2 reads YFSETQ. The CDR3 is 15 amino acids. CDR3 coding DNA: TGCGCCAGCAGCTTCGAGACAGGGGCGCATTCACCCCTCCACTTT. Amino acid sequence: CASSFETGAHSPLHF.

CDR3 nucleotide sequence: TGTGCCAGCAGCTTGGGGGGGGACTTGAACACTGAAGCTTTCTTT. Its protein is CASSLGGDLNTEAFF. This chain links TRBV5-4 with TRBJ1-1, with a weak D call TRBD1 (5 bases). Between the trimmed V and J ends, which lost 0 bases and 0 bases, there was a span of 9 bases. The germline V gene encodes CDR1 SGHNT and CDR2 YYREEE (reference sequence). This CDR3 has 15 residues.

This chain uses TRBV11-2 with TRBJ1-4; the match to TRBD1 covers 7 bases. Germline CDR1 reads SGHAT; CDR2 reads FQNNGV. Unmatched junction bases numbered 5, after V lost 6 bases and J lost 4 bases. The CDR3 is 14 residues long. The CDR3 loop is CASRQGDSNEKLFF. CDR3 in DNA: TGTGCCAGCAGGCAGGGGGATAGTAATGAAAAACTGTTTTTT. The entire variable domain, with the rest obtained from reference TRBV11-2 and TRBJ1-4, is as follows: EAGVAQSPRYKIIEKRQSVAFWCNPISGHATLYWYQQILGQGPKLLIQFQNNGVVDDSQLPKDRFSAERLKGVDSTLKIQPAKLEDSAVYLCASRQGDSNEKLFFGSGTQLSVL.

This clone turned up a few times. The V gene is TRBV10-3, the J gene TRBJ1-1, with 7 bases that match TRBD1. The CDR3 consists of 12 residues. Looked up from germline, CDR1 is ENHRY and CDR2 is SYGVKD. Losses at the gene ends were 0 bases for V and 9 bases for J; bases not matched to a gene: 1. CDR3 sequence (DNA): TGTGCCATCAGTGAGTCGACAGGGAAAGCTTTCTTT. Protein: CAISESTGKAFF.

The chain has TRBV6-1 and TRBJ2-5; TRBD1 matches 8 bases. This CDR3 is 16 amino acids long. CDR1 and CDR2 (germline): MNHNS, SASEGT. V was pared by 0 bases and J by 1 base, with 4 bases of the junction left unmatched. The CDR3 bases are TGTGCCAGCAGTGAAGCCACCAGGGGGCTCCAAGAGACCCAGTACTTC. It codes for CASSEATRGLQETQYF.

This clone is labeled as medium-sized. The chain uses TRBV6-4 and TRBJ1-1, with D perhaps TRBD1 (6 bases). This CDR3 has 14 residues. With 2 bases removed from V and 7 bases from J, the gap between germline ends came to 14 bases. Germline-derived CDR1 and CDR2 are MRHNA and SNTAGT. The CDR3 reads CASSDILGAGEAFF. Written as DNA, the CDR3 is TGTGCCAGCAGTGACATTCTGGGGGCGGGTGAAGCTTTCTTT.

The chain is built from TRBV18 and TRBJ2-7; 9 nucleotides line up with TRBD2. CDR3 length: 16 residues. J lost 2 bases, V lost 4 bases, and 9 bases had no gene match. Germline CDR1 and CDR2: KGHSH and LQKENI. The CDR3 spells CASSQRLADVTYEQYF. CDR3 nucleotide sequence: TGTGCCAGCTCACAACGACTAGCGGACGTCACCTACGAGCAGTACTTC.

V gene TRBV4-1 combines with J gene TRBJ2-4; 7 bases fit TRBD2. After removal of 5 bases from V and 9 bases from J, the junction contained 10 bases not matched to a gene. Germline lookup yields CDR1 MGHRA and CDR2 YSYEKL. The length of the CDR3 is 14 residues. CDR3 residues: CASSAWGGMGIQYF. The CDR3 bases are TGCGCCAGCAGCGCCTGGGGAGGGATGGGCATTCAGTACTTC.

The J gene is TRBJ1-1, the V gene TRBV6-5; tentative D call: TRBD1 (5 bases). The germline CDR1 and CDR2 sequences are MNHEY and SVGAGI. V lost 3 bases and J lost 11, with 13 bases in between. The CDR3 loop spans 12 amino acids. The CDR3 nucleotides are TGTGCCAGCAGTTATCAAAGGGGCGAGGCTTTCTTT. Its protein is CASSYQRGEAFF.

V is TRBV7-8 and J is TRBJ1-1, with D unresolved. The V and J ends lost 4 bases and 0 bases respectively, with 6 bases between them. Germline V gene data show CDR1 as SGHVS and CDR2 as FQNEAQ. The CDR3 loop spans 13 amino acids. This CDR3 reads CASSSNMNTEAFF. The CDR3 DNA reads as TGTGCCAGCAGCTCCAACATGAACACTGAAGCTTTCTTT.

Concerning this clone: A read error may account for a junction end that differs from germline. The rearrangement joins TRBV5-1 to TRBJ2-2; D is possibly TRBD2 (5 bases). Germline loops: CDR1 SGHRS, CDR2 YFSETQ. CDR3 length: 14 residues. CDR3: CASSSYYFTRGAVF. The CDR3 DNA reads TGCGCCAGCAGCTCCTACTACTTTACACGGGGAGCTGTTTTT.

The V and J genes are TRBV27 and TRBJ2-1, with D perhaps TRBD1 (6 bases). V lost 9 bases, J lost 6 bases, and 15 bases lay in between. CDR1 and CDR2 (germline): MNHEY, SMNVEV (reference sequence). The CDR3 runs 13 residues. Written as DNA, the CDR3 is TGTGCCAGTTCTGGGGGCGCCGGCAATGAGCAGTTCTTC. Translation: CASSGGAGNEQFF.

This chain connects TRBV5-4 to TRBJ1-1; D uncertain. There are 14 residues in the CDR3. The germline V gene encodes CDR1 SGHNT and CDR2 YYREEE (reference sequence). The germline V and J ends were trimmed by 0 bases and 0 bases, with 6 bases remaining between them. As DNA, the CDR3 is TGTGCCAGCAGCTTGGACAGTTTGAACACTGAAGCTTTCTTT. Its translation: CASSLDSLNTEAFF.

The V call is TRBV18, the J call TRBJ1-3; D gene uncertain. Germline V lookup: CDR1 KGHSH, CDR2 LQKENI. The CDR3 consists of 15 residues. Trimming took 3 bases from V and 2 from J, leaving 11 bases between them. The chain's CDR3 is CASSPGGEAGNTIYF. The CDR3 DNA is TGTGCCAGCTCACCGGGTGGAGAGGCTGGAAACACCATATATTTT. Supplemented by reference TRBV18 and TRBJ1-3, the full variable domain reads NAGVMQNPRHLVRRRGQEARLRCSPMKGHSHVYWYRQLPEEGLKFMVYLQKENIIDESGMPKERFSAEFPKEGPSILRIQQVVRGDSAAYFCASSPGGEAGNTIYFGEGSWLTVV.

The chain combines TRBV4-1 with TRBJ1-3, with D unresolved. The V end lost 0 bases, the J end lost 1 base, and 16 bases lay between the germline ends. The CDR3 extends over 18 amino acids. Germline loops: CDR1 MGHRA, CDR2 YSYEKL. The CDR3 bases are TGCGCCAGCAGCCAAGAGGCCCTTAACGAACTATCTGGAAACACCATATATTTT. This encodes CASSQEALNELSGNTIYF.